This TCR beta chain originates from a study of a mutant IDH1 vaccine in newly diagnosed glioma. Regarding this clone: Antigen: not known.

CDR1 and CDR2 (germline): MDHEN, SYDVKM. CDR3 length equals 14 residues. V lost 0 bases to trimming and J lost 3 bases; unmatched junction nucleotides: 1. Sequenced by immunoSEQ multiplex PCR; TCRdb stores in-frame clones only, minus some. Altogether about 94,000 clones are present, roughly nine tenths being singletons, with the ten largest covering around 0.73%. The time point denotes: week 47, end of study. One vaccine dose held 300 ug of mutant IDH1 20-mer peptide and came with topical imiquimod. The vaccination schedule gave patients eight doses in weeks 1, 3, 5, 7, 11, 15, 19 and 23. The origin of this receptor is a woman between 50 and 59 years old with glioma. The chain joins TRBV28 to TRBJ2-7; 8 nucleotides line up with TRBD1. Source: PBMCs, taken from a glioma patient whose treatment included an IDH1 peptide vaccine. The CDR3 coding sequence is TGTGCCAGCAGTTTATGGGACAGGGACTACGAGCAGTACTTC. Its translation is CASSLWDRDYEQYF.